A selection of T cell receptor beta chains follows, all from one sample in a study of Graves' ophthalmopathy and Graves' hyperthyroidism. Each CDR3 protein gets one entry after TCRdb re-called the multiplex PCR reads with MiXCR. Here the sample spans about 150,000 distinct CDR3 sequences, about 40% being singletons. Sequences were obtained from peripheral blood. The source is a woman aged 40-49 years with Graves' ophthalmopathy. CDR3s include the opening cysteine and the closing phenylalanine or tryptophan. Fields, in order: V gene, D gene, J gene, clone size, CDR3 DNA, CDR3 protein. The D gene is left open where the match is weak. Clone size is shown for a subset of rows, as once, few, many or a class of expanded clone.

>TRBV28|.|TRBJ1-1|many
TGTGCCAGCAGTCTCGGGACAACGAACACTGAAGCTTTCTTT
CASSLGTTNTEAFF
>TRBV20-1|TRBD2|TRBJ2-5|many
TGCAGTGCTAGCAGACTAGCGGGAGCCCCCCACCAAGAGACCCAGTACTTC
CSASRLAGAPHQETQYF
>TRBV7-8|.|TRBJ2-7|.
TGTGCCAGCAGCTTAACGCCCTTCTACGAGCAGTACTTC
CASSLTPFYEQYF
>TRBV12-3/TRBV12-4|.|TRBJ2-4|.
TGTGCCAGCAGTTCACAGGGAGGGGGGGCCAAAAACATTCAGTACTTC
CASSSQGGGAKNIQYF
>TRBV7-8|.|TRBJ2-6|.
TGTGCCAGCAGCTCCCGAGGGAGCTCTGGGGCCAACGTCCTGACTTTC
CASSSRGSSGANVLTF
>TRBV6-2/TRBV6-3|.|TRBJ1-1|.
TGTGCCAGCAGTACTACCGGGACATCAGCCGGGTACACTGAAGCTTTCTTT
CASSTTGTSAGYTEAFF
>TRBV6-2/TRBV6-3|.|TRBJ1-1|.
TGTGCCAGCAGTTACCCTCGGGTCAGGCGGGGGGACACTGAAGCTTTCTTT
CASSYPRVRRGDTEAFF
>TRBV12-3/TRBV12-4|.|TRBJ2-2|few
TGTGCCAGCAAGGGGGGGACCGGGGAGCTGTTTTTT
CASKGGTGELFF
>TRBV28|TRBD2|TRBJ2-3|many
TGTGCCAGCAGTTCACGGGGAGCGGGAGTAGTCGGAGATACGCAGTATTTT
CASSSRGAGVVGDTQYF
>TRBV12-3/TRBV12-4|.|TRBJ2-5|many
TGTGCCAGCAGTTGGGGGGGGCCACAAGAGACCCAGTACTTC
CASSWGGPQETQYF
>TRBV7-9|.|TRBJ2-7|many
TGTGCCAGCAGCAACTCTCAAGCCTACGAGCAGTACTTC
CASSNSQAYEQYF
>TRBV5-1|TRBD1|TRBJ1-1|.
TGCGCCAGCAGCCCGGGACAGTTTGAAGCTTTCTTT
CASSPGQFEAFF
>TRBV11-2|TRBD1|TRBJ1-1|.
TGTGCCAGCAGCTCCCGGACAGGTAATAAGAACACTGAAGCTTTCTTT
CASSSRTGNKNTEAFF
>TRBV20-1|TRBD1|TRBJ1-1|.
TGCAGTGCTCCTGGACAGGGAGGTGTCACTGAAGCTTTCTTT
CSAPGQGGVTEAFF
>TRBV28|.|TRBJ2-7|once
TGTGCCAGCAACGTCGGGACAATTTACGAGCAGTACTTC
CASNVGTIYEQYF
>TRBV11-2|TRBD2|TRBJ2-5|many
TGTGCCAGCAGCTTAGAAGTAGCGGGAGGGCCGTCGTCTCAGACCCAGTACTTC
CASSLEVAGGPSSQTQYF
>TRBV27|.|TRBJ1-2|many
TGTGCCAGCAGTCCCCTAAGGACGGGCCTAAACTATGGCTACACCTTC
CASSPLRTGLNYGYTF
>TRBV7-3|TRBD2|TRBJ2-5|many
TGTGCCAGCAGCAAAGGTCTAGCGGGGGGGAGAGAGACCCAGTACTTC
CASSKGLAGGRETQYF
>TRBV6-5|TRBD2|TRBJ2-7|many
TGTGCCAGTAAGAGCGGGGACGTCTACGAGCAGTACTTC
CASKSGDVYEQYF
>TRBV7-3|.|TRBJ2-5|.
TGTGCCAGCAGCCCAGACGGCTCGGAGACCCAGTACTTC
CASSPDGSETQYF
>TRBV27|.|TRBJ2-4|many
TGTGCCAGCAGTTCGACCCTCCTGGGGAACATTCAGTACTTC
CASSSTLLGNIQYF
>TRBV29-1|.|TRBJ1-2|many
TGCAGCGTTACACAGGGTTTTGGCTATGGCTACACCTTC
CSVTQGFGYGYTF
>TRBV11-2|.|TRBJ1-2|many
TGTGCCAGCAGCTTAGAGTGGCAGGACACAAACTATGGCTACACCTTC
CASSLEWQDTNYGYTF
>TRBV20-1|.|TRBJ1-3|many
TGCAGTGCTAAGCCGGGAGGAAACACCATATATTTT
CSAKPGGNTIYF
>TRBV28|.|TRBJ1-2|few
TGTGCCAGCTTCATCACAGCCGGGGAACCGAACTATGGCTACACCTTC
CASFITAGEPNYGYTF
>TRBV20-1|TRBD1|TRBJ2-7|.
TGCAGTGCTAAAGCAATTTCAGGGGGTTACGAGCAGTACTTC
CSAKAISGGYEQYF
>TRBV6-5|TRBD1|TRBJ1-1|.
TGTGCCAGCAGTTACTCGACAGGGGGCCTAACTGAAGCTTTCTTT
CASSYSTGGLTEAFF
>TRBV28|.|TRBJ1-5|.
TGTGCCAGCACGGGACCTTCTCAGCCCCAGCATTTT
CASTGPSQPQHF
>TRBV28|TRBD1|TRBJ2-7|few
TGTGCCAGCAGTTCCCCGGACAGGGGGGCGGACGAGCAGTACTTC
CASSSPDRGADEQYF
>TRBV7-8|.|TRBJ2-7|.
TGTGCCAGCAGCCCCAGGTGGGACGGATCCTACGAGCAGTACTTC
CASSPRWDGSYEQYF
>TRBV6-2/TRBV6-3|.|TRBJ1-5|many
TGTGCCAGCAGTTACGGTGGAGGGGAGCCGAGCAATCAGCCCCAGCATTTT
CASSYGGGEPSNQPQHF
>TRBV28|.|TRBJ2-2|many
TGTGCCAGCAGAGAAAGGGTTGACACCGGGGAGCTGTTTTTT
CASRERVDTGELFF
>TRBV12-3/TRBV12-4|TRBD1|TRBJ1-2|many
TGTGCCAGCAGTTTGGAGGGGGCAGAAGGCTACACCTTC
CASSLEGAEGYTF
>TRBV28|TRBD1|TRBJ1-5|many
TGTGCCAGCAGTCCCCCTCAAGACAGGGCCCATCAGCCCCAGCATTTT
CASSPPQDRAHQPQHF
>TRBV6-5|.|TRBJ1-2|many
TGTGCCAGCAGTTACGACATCTATGGCTACACCTTC
CASSYDIYGYTF
>TRBV6-1|.|TRBJ2-5|.
TGTGCCAGCAGGGTGTCGGTTGCGTGGGAGACCCAGTACTTC
CASRVSVAWETQYF
>TRBV7-2|.|TRBJ2-7|.
TGTGCCAGCAGCTTAGAGGTGTCCTACGAGCAGTACTTC
CASSLEVSYEQYF
>TRBV28|.|TRBJ1-2|many
TGTGCCAGCAGTTCCAAATTTACCCTGGACCTCGGGACCTTC
CASSSKFTLDLGTF
>TRBV12-3/TRBV12-4|.|TRBJ1-5|many
TGTGCCAGCAGAGAAACAGGCTATCAGCCCCAGCATTTT
CASRETGYQPQHF
>TRBV10-3|TRBD2|TRBJ2-7|.
TGTGCCATCAGTCATAGCGGGAGAGTAGGCTACGAGCAGTACTTC
CAISHSGRVGYEQYF
>TRBV15|TRBD2|TRBJ2-1|many
TGTGCCACCAGCAGAGATATGGGCGCGGGAGGGGTGAATGAGCAGTTCTTC
CATSRDMGAGGVNEQFF
>TRBV12-3/TRBV12-4|.|TRBJ1-2|.
TGTGCCAGCAGTTTAACCGCATTGGGACTCAACTATGGCTACACCTTC
CASSLTALGLNYGYTF
>TRBV7-3|.|TRBJ1-2|many
TGTGCCAGCAGCTTAAACAGGGATTATGGCTACACCTTC
CASSLNRDYGYTF
>TRBV6-1|TRBD2|TRBJ2-7|few
TGTGCCAGCATAAGACTAGCGGGGTCCGCTGAATCCTACGAGCAGTACTTC
CASIRLAGSAESYEQYF
>TRBV20-1|TRBD2|TRBJ2-7|.
TGCAGTGCTAGAAATACCAGCGGGAGCTCCTACGAGCAGTACTTC
CSARNTSGSSYEQYF
>TRBV6-1|TRBD2|TRBJ2-7|few
TGTGCCAGCACCTCCCCACGGGCGGGAGACGGAGAGCAGTACTTC
CASTSPRAGDGEQYF
>TRBV6-5|TRBD1|TRBJ1-5|many
TGTGCCAGCAGTTACTCCGGGACAGGGGATCAGCCCCAGCATTTT
CASSYSGTGDQPQHF
>TRBV6-1|.|TRBJ2-2|.
TGTGCCAGCAGGCTGATTCAGGGCAACACCGGGGAGCTGTTTTTT
CASRLIQGNTGELFF